This T cell receptor (beta chain) was recorded in a study of spatial heterogeneity in lung cancer. Stated time point: blood at routine non-recurrence follow-up after resection. Whole RNA, which was extracted from tumor, nontumor lung tissue or frozen PBMC, was sequenced without any cell sorting. Each CDR3 protein is one row after TCRdb ran MiXCR on the 5' RACE reads. The table includes more than 25,000 distinct CDR3 sequences, around 5.8% detected once. The CDR3 is 15 residues long. Trimming cost V 4 bases and J 5 bases; bases outside gene matches: 9. Germline V gene data show CDR1 as SQVTM and CDR2 as ANQGSEA.

The chain joins TRBV29-1 to TRBJ1-4; 8 nucleotides match TRBD1. The TCR originated in a male donor with early-stage non-small cell lung cancer. Sequencing used PBMCs, obtained at follow-up. CDR3 loop: CSVGDRFSGNEKLFF. The CDR3 region has the DNA TGCAGCGTTGGGGACAGGTTTTCAGGGAATGAAAAACTGTTTTTT.